These 11 T cell receptor beta chains were all obtained from the same sample, sequenced in a study of blood T cell repertoires in COVID-19. This table comes from immunoSEQ multiplex PCR, and its TCRdb copy is limited to in-frame clones, with some not included. The repertoire holds almost 350,000 clones, with around nine tenths as singletons. The sample taken for sequencing was PBMCs or T cells enriched from blood (not recorded which). The source is a woman aged 25-40 years who had been exposed to COVID-19.

The chain recombines TRBV19 with TRBJ1-1, with a possible D match to TRBD1 (6 bases). The V and J ends lost 6 bases and 0 bases respectively, with 14 bases between them. The CDR3 sequence is 15 residues long. Germline CDR1 and CDR2: LNHDA and SQIVND (reference sequence). The CDR3 DNA reads as TGTGCCAGTAGCCGGGGGGCCCCGATGAACACTGAAGCTTTCTTT. Translation: CASSRGAPMNTEAFF.

The table lists this clone with a count of one. The chain joins TRBV6-5 to TRBJ2-1; 9 nucleotides align to TRBD2. Germline V gene lookup returns CDR1 MNHEY and CDR2 SVGAGI. The CDR3 loop spans 14 amino acids. The ends lost 6 bases at V and 7 bases at J; junction bases unmatched: 7. The CDR3 region has the DNA TGTGCCAGCAGGGCTAGCGGGATAGGAAATGAGCAGTTCTTC. This sequence encodes CASRASGIGNEQFF.

This clone appeared a single time. The V gene is TRBV21-1, the J gene TRBJ1-1; the table's D gene call, TRBD1, was not cross checked with the DNA. TRBV21-1 is annotated as a pseudogene. The CDR3 totals 15 residues. CDR3 residues: CASSKARTVLPEAFF. The CDR3, as DNA: TGTGCCAGCAGCAAAGCAAGGACAGTACTCCCTGAAGCTTTCTTT.

This clone appeared a single time. The chain combines TRBV19 with TRBJ1-2; D may be TRBD1 (6 bases). CDR1 LNHDA and CDR2 SQIVND come from the germline V gene (reference sequence). Trimming took 5 bases from V and 0 from J, leaving 13 bases between them. The CDR3 has 15 residues. The DNA for the CDR3 is TGTGCCAGTAGTTGGACAGTGGGTGCTAACTATGGCTACACCTTC. Translation: CASSWTVGANYGYTF.

This rearrangement joins TRBV10-1 to TRBJ2-1; TRBD1 matches at 10 bases. Germline V CDR1 and CDR2: WNHNN, SYGVQD (reference sequence). J was trimmed by 4 bases and V by 4 bases; bases with no gene match: 7. The CDR3 has 16 residues. CDR3 DNA: TGCGCCAGCAGTGGCGTGGACAGGGGGGCTTACAATGAGCAGTTCTTC. Amino acid sequence: CASSGVDRGAYNEQFF.

The chain is built from TRBV9 and TRBJ2-1; weak D call: TRBD1 (7 bases). Germline-derived CDR1 and CDR2 are SGDLS and YYNGEE. Trimming pared 0 bases from V and 2 bases from J, leaving 9 bases between. The CDR3 contains 15 residues. In nucleotides, the CDR3 is TGTGCCAGCAGCGTAGTCAGGGGGGCCTACAATGAGCAGTTCTTC. Protein sequence: CASSVVRGAYNEQFF.

The chain recombines TRBV19 with TRBJ2-7, with D maybe TRBD2 (6 bases). The CDR3 contains 14 residues. Trimming stripped 6 bases from V and 2 bases from J, with 14 bases between. CDR1 and CDR2 (germline): LNHDA, SQIVND (reference sequence). The CDR3 reads CASRGTTGAYEQYF. As DNA, the CDR3 is TGTGCCAGTAGGGGAACAACGGGAGCCTACGAGCAGTACTTC.

The CDR3 DNA is TGTGCCAGTAAGAGACAGGGGATAGATGGCTACACCTTC. Protein product: CASKRQGIDGYTF. The chain has TRBV19 and TRBJ1-2, with 8 positions matching TRBD1. This CDR3 region has 13 residues. Trimming cost V 7 bases and J 6 bases; bases outside gene matches: 7. The germline V gene has CDR1 LNHDA and CDR2 SQIVND (reference sequence).

J is TRBJ2-3 and V is TRBV19, with D hard to call. Trimming removed 7 bases from V and 1 base from J, with 9 bases in between. The CDR3 runs to 13 residues. CDR1 is LNHDA and CDR2 is SQIVND in the germline V gene (reference sequence). In DNA form, the CDR3 reads TGTGCCAGTATGGGCCAGCGCACAGATACGCAGTATTTT. It yields the protein CASMGQRTDTQYF.

The V and J genes are TRBV28 and TRBJ2-3; D unclear. The germline gives CDR1 MDHEN, CDR2 SYDVKM. The CDR3 contains 13 residues. With 6 bases removed from V and 4 bases from J, the gap between germline ends came to 11 bases. The CDR3 reads CASSGSPSDTQYF. In DNA, the CDR3 is TGTGCCAGCAGCGGGTCCCCATCAGATACGCAGTATTTT.

This chain connects TRBV28 to TRBJ1-4, with TRBD1 as a possible D gene (5 bases). V was trimmed by 6 bases and J by 8 bases, leaving 19 bases between them. In germline, CDR1 is MDHEN, CDR2 SYDVKM. The CDR3 consists of 15 residues. The CDR3 here is CASRPGAGFGEKLFF. DNA of the CDR3: TGTGCCAGCAGACCCGGGGCGGGGTTTGGCGAAAAACTGTTTTTT.